This entry is about one T cell receptor beta chain. Its matching antigen is unknown. V lost 6 bases to trimming and J lost 1 base; unmatched junction nucleotides: 2. Looked up from germline, CDR1 is LNHDA and CDR2 is SQIVND (reference sequence). The CDR3 extends over 15 amino acids. The data were taken from a study of glioma-infiltrating T cells. Regarding the study as a whole: CDR3 overlap between tissue and blood was very small.

TCR alpha and beta CDR3 regions were amplified from RNA using iRepertoire nested multiplex PCR. Via MiXCR, TCRdb re-called the multiplex PCR reads, giving one row per CDR3 protein. The profile shows about 200,000 distinct CDR3 sequences, over 30% of them singletons. V is TRBV19 and J is TRBJ2-1; 11 bases match TRBD2. Material: glioma tissue, nonneoplastic brain tissue, or PBMCs (not recorded which). This receptor was taken from a human donor with low-grade glioma or glioblastoma, undergoing nonglioma brain surgery, or in good health (not recorded which). This CDR3 reads CASRGTSGSYNEQFF. The CDR3 DNA reads TGTGCCAGTAGGGGGACTAGCGGTTCCTACAATGAGCAGTTCTTC.